This T cell receptor (beta chain) was sequenced for a study of T cell responses to AZD1222 COVID-19 vaccine. The study's findings and limits: The number of AZD1222 recipients seropositive at baseline was only five to seven. Every sample of the repertoires postdated the peak T cell response. Clonal diversity may have been underestimated in mostly white British donors. Variant regions that are unmutated are reportedly the target of nearly half of spike-specific TCRs.

A note on this clone: Its antigen is unknown.

This table comes from immunoSEQ multiplex PCR, and its TCRdb copy is limited to in-frame clones, with some not included. The repertoire holds around 70,000 clones, around nine tenths seen once, with roughly 8.3% in the top ten. Looked up from germline, CDR1 is SGHRS and CDR2 is YFSETQ. The CDR3 is 16 residues long. V trimming: 1 base; J trimming: 7 bases; junction bases outside the gene matches: 11. The sample consisted of peripheral blood, taken on day 0 of AZD1222 vaccination. The gene calls are TRBV5-1 and TRBJ2-5; 9 nucleotides line up with TRBD2. This receptor was obtained from an adult in good health. CDR3 sequence reads: CASSLSGGRAEGTQYF. The CDR3, as DNA: TGCGCCAGCAGCTTGAGTGGCGGGAGGGCCGAAGGGACCCAGTACTTC.